Shown below are 8 T cell receptor beta chains from a single sample sequenced in a study of graft-versus-host responses after intestinal transplantation. Sequencing was performed with immunoSEQ multiplex PCR; in TCRdb, only in-frame clones are kept and a portion is missing. The table has some 110,000 clones, roughly 87% seen once. These receptors lack a known antigen. Here the sequenced sample was unstimulated CD4+ T cells sorted from spleen or lymph node cells, taken before intestinal transplant. These receptors all come from a human donor who received an intestinal transplant.

V usage is TRBV2 and J usage is TRBJ2-4; a weak D match, TRBD1 (6 bases). V dropped 3 bases and J dropped 7 bases, with 13 bases sitting between them. In germline, CDR1 is SNHLY, CDR2 FYNNEI. The CDR3 runs 14 residues. The CDR3 DNA follows: TGTGCCAGCAGTGATCAGGGGTCCCGGAACATTCAGTACTTC. Protein sequence: CASSDQGSRNIQYF.

The rearrangement links TRBV5-5 to TRBJ1-3; a possible D gene is TRBD1 (5 bases). Trimming left V 4 bases short and J 2 bases short, with 16 bases between. This CDR3 comprises 16 residues. Germline assignment: CDR1 SGHKS and CDR2 YYEKEE (reference sequence). CDR3 residues: CASSLMEGFPGNTIYF. The CDR3 region has the DNA TGTGCCAGCAGCCTAATGGAGGGGTTTCCTGGAAACACCATATATTTT.

The V call is TRBV19, the J call TRBJ1-5, with 8 nucleotides matching TRBD1. Trimming at V came to 9 bases and at J to 5 bases, leaving 6 bases not matched to a gene. The CDR3 consists of 13 residues. The germline V gene encodes CDR1 LNHDA and CDR2 SQIVND (reference sequence). The CDR3 reads CASTWDRHQPQHF. The CDR3, as DNA: TGTGCCAGCACCTGGGACAGGCATCAGCCCCAGCATTTT. The full variable domain, completed using reference TRBV19 and TRBJ1-5, is DGGITQSPKYLFRKEGQNVTLSCEQNLNHDAMYWYRQDPGQGLRLIYYSQIVNDFQKGDIAEGYSVSREKKESFPLTVTSAQKNPTAFYLCASTWDRHQPQHFGDGTRLSIL.

This rearrangement joins TRBV6-5 to TRBJ1-2; a weak D match, TRBD1 (5 bases). V was cut by 6 bases and J by 8 bases, with 19 bases left in between. CDR3 length: 14 residues. The V gene's germline CDR1 is MNHEY and CDR2 SVGAGI. CDR3 loop: CASSFSRAPEGYTF. CDR3 nucleotides: TGTGCCAGCAGCTTTAGCAGGGCCCCCGAAGGCTACACCTTC.

The rearrangement joins TRBV10-2 to TRBJ2-7; no definite D call. Per germline, CDR1 WSHSY and CDR2 SAAADI. The CDR3 contains 13 residues. Trimming cost V 0 bases and J 6 bases, with 9 bases left between them. The CDR3 nucleotides are TGCGCCAGCAGTGAGTCCCCGTTTGCCGAGCAGTACTTC. Translation: CASSESPFAEQYF.

The V call is TRBV6-5, the J call TRBJ1-1; 10 bases line up with TRBD1. The CDR3 sequence is 16 residues long. The V gene's germline CDR1 is MNHEY and CDR2 SVGAGI. J lost 4 bases, V lost 2 bases, and 7 bases had no gene match. The CDR3 spells CASSYRTGQGLTEAFF. CDR3 DNA: TGTGCCAGCAGTTACCGAACGGGACAGGGGCTCACTGAAGCTTTCTTT.

The J gene is TRBJ1-1, the V gene TRBV6-1; TRBD1 matches at 8 bases. Germline V gene lookup returns CDR1 MNHNS and CDR2 SASEGT. The CDR3 is 17 amino acids. V was clipped by 2 bases and J by 4 bases; unmatched bases: 12. The CDR3 reads CASSEPGQDRAATEAFF. CDR3 sequence (DNA): TGTGCCAGCAGTGAACCCGGCCAGGACAGGGCTGCCACTGAAGCTTTCTTT.

The CDR3 is CASSRDSYSNQPQHF. CDR3 bases: TGTGCCAGTAGTCGGGACAGCTATAGCAATCAGCCCCAGCATTTT. This rearrangement joins TRBV19 to TRBJ1-5; 7 positions agree with TRBD1. The CDR3 is 15 residues long. With 5 bases clipped from V and 0 bases from J, the junction kept 4 bases outside the gene matches. Germline-derived CDR1 and CDR2 are LNHDA and SQIVND (reference sequence).